A selection of T cell receptor beta chains follows, all from one sample in a study of beta chain features in type 1 diabetes. Produced via immunoSEQ multiplex PCR; TCRdb's table is partial and in-frame only. The sample has about 650,000 clones, 9.5% to 15% seen once; the top ten hold more than 0.1%. The sequenced sample consisted of naive CD4+ T cells from blood. Receptors originate from a man aged 25 to 40 with type 1 diabetes. CDR3s include the opening cysteine and the closing phenylalanine or tryptophan. The order of the fields is D gene, clone size, V gene, J gene, CDR3 length, CDR3 protein, CDR3 DNA. The D gene is left open where the match is weak. Only some rows state a clone size, as once, few, many or a class for expanded clones.

TRBD1	few	TRBV30	TRBJ1-6	15	CAWSVQGQGNSPLHF	TGTGCCTGGAGTGTACAGGGGCAGGGGAATTCACCCCTCCACTTT
TRBD1	NA	TRBV28	TRBJ2-4	15	CASSLYRGDKNIQYF	TGTGCCAGCAGTTTGTACAGGGGTGACAAAAACATTCAGTACTTC
TRBD1	NA	TRBV9	TRBJ1-6	13	CASSATGDSPLHF	TGTGCCAGCAGCGCGACAGGGGATTCACCCCTCCACTTT
TRBD1	NA	TRBV18	TRBJ2-1	15	CASSPRQGAGNEQFF	TGTGCCAGCTCACCTAGGCAGGGGGCTGGCAATGAGCAGTTCTTC
NA	few	TRBV7-6	TRBJ2-3	13	CASSLGYTDTQYF	TGTGCCAGCAGCTTAGGTTACACAGATACGCAGTATTTT
NA	NA	TRBV7-2	TRBJ1-1	13	CASSSHLNTEAFF	TGTGCCAGCAGCTCCCATTTGAACACTGAAGCTTTCTTT
NA	NA	TRBV30	TRBJ1-4	13	CAWSSDRNEKLFF	TGTGCCTGGAGTTCGGACCGTAATGAAAAACTGTTTTTT
NA	NA	TRBV25-1	TRBJ1-5	14	CASSGENSNQPQHF	TGTGCCAGCAGTGGGGAGAATAGCAATCAGCCCCAGCATTTT
TRBD2	NA	TRBV5-1	TRBJ2-5	15	CASSLGTRRRETQYF	TGCGCCAGCAGCTTGGGGACTAGGAGAAGAGAGACCCAGTACTTC
NA	few	TRBV2	TRBJ2-6	13	CASRWDGANVLTF	TGTGCCTCTCGGTGGGATGGGGCCAACGTCCTGACTTTC
TRBD1	few	TRBV19	TRBJ1-2	15	CASSGMGQPNYGYTF	TGTGCCAGTAGTGGGATGGGACAGCCCAACTATGGCTACACCTTC
TRBD2	few	TRBV6-1	TRBJ2-4	15	CASTGTSGVDTIQYF	TGTGCCAGCACAGGGACTAGCGGGGTTGATACCATTCAGTACTTC
NA	few	TRBV5-1	TRBJ2-1	13	CASSLQGMDEQFF	TGCGCCAGCAGCTTACAGGGTATGGATGAGCAGTTCTTC
TRBD2	NA	TRBV9	TRBJ2-1	18	CASSPSPVSAGVYNEQFF	TGTGCCAGCAGCCCCAGCCCAGTTTCGGCGGGGGTCTACAATGAGCAGTTCTTC
NA	few	TRBV9	TRBJ2-5	14	CASSASHERETQYF	TGTGCCAGCAGCGCGTCACACGAGAGGGAGACCCAGTACTTC
NA	few	TRBV4-3	TRBJ1-4	16	CASSQAIQTTNEKLFF	TGCGCCAGCAGCCAAGCGATACAGACAACTAATGAAAAACTGTTTTTT
NA	NA	TRBV10-3	TRBJ1-2	13	CAINQGVPYGYTF	TGTGCCATCAACCAGGGAGTTCCGTATGGCTACACCTTC